A single sample is the source of the 14 T cell receptor beta chains below, sequenced in a study of cytomegalovirus exposure and HLA in healthy donors (dated by TCRdb to 2017 to 2019). The receptor library was made with the immunoSEQ multiplex PCR assay. For the multiplex PCR, a mixture combining 60 forward primers for TCR Vbeta segments and 13 reverse primers for TCR Jbeta segments was used. TCRdb took over this immuneACCESS table, retaining in-frame rearrangements with V and J assigned. Such tables are incomplete; in checked studies, under half of the missing clones stem from an unresolved V gene, and the remainder is unexplained. This sample comprises about 150,000 clones, roughly 65% of them detected only once. Clones ranked in the top ten supply about 4.5% of the sample. Sequenced material: PBMCs. The receptors were sampled from a man between 60 and 70 years old in good health and CMV-seronegative.

The chain combines TRBV11-2 with TRBJ2-7; no clear D gene. This CDR3 region has 14 residues. Germline loops: CDR1 SGHAT, CDR2 FQNNGV. V lost 7 bases, J lost 3 bases, and 16 bases lay in between. The CDR3 region is CASTPDTENYEQYF. The CDR3 DNA is TGTGCCAGCACCCCGGATACAGAAAACTACGAGCAGTACTTC.

This clone was detected a few times. This chain links TRBV10-3 with TRBJ2-2; D may be TRBD2 (5 bases). The CDR3 runs to 13 residues. Trimming shortened V by 11 bases and J by 4 bases, and 14 bases separated the two germline ends. Germline CDR1 ENHRY, CDR2 SYGVKD. CDR3 in amino acids: CASASTSTGELFF. As DNA, the CDR3 is TGTGCCTCGGCTAGCACTTCCACCGGGGAGCTGTTTTTT.

The V gene is TRBV29-1, the J gene TRBJ1-1; D is perhaps TRBD1 (5 bases). Germline values: CDR1 SQVTM, CDR2 ANQGSEA. V lost 6 bases and J lost 3, with 14 bases in between. This CDR3 has 13 residues. The CDR3 here is CSVKGHLDTEAFF. For the CDR3, the DNA is TGCAGCGTAAAAGGACACCTGGACACTGAAGCTTTCTTT.

The chain carries TRBV7-3 and TRBJ2-3; D might be TRBD1 (5 bases). V lost 5 bases and J lost 4, with 10 bases in between. The CDR3 extends over 13 amino acids. Germline CDR1 and CDR2: SGHTA and FQGTGA. The CDR3 is CASSPRVADTQYF. In nucleotides, the CDR3 is TGTGCCAGCAGCCCCAGGGTAGCAGATACGCAGTATTTT. The full variable domain, completed using reference TRBV7-3 and TRBJ2-3, is GAGVSQTPSNKVTEKGKYVELRCDPISGHTALYWYRQSLGQGPEFLIYFQGTGAADDSGLPNDRFFAVRPEGSVSTLKIQRTERGDSAVYLCASSPRVADTQYFGPGTRLTVL.

V usage is TRBV6-1 and J usage is TRBJ2-7, with 12 bases that match TRBD2. V gave up 4 bases and J gave up 2 bases; unmatched junction bases: 3. This CDR3 is built from 15 residues. Germline V lookup: CDR1 MNHNS, CDR2 SASEGT. The CDR3, as DNA: TGTGCCAGCAGTGGGGGACTAGCGGGCACCTACGAGCAGTACTTC. Residues: CASSGGLAGTYEQYF.

This clone was seen only a few times. The genes are TRBV6-1 and TRBJ1-1, with TRBD1 identical over 8 bases. Germline V gene lookup returns CDR1 MNHNS and CDR2 SASEGT. With 5 bases clipped from V and 7 bases from J, the junction kept 12 bases outside the gene matches. The CDR3 consists of 15 residues. The CDR3, as DNA: TGTGCCAGCAGTCCACGGACAGGGATGTTAATTGAAGCTTTCTTT. This translates into CASSPRTGMLIEAFF.

The chain is built from TRBV11-1 and TRBJ2-7; TRBD1 agrees at 7 bases. Germline lookup yields CDR1 SGHAT and CDR2 FQDESV (reference sequence). Trimming took 6 bases from V and 2 from J; bases not matched to a gene: 4. The CDR3 length is 13 residues. The CDR3, as DNA: TGTGCCAGCAGTCGGGACAGAGCCTACGAGCAGTACTTC. This gives the protein CASSRDRAYEQYF.

The chain recombines TRBV5-4 with TRBJ2-4; TRBD1 is a possible D gene (6 bases). The CDR3 sequence is 15 residues long. With 4 bases removed from V and 2 bases from J, the gap between germline ends came to 13 bases. Germline CDR1 and CDR2: SGHNT and YYREEE (reference sequence). CDR3 in DNA: TGTGCCAGCAGCCCTAGTGGGGGCACCAAAAACATTCAGTACTTC. This translates into CASSPSGGTKNIQYF.

V gene TRBV19 combines with J gene TRBJ2-2, with 10 bases identical to TRBD2. This CDR3 has 15 residues. Germline lookup yields CDR1 LNHDA and CDR2 SQIVND (reference sequence). V was pared by 6 bases and J by 2 bases, with 3 bases of the junction left unmatched. In DNA, the CDR3 is TGTGCCAGTAGGGCTAGCGGGGGAAACACCGGGGAGCTGTTTTTT. Residues: CASRASGGNTGELFF.

J is TRBJ2-7 and V is TRBV18, with 7 positions matching TRBD1. The germline V gene has CDR1 KGHSH and CDR2 LQKENI. Losses at the gene ends were 4 bases for V and 2 bases for J; bases not matched to a gene: 8. This CDR3 is 15 amino acids long. This chain's CDR3 is CASSLGQARTYEQYF. The CDR3 bases are TGTGCCAGCTCACTAGGACAGGCCCGCACCTACGAGCAGTACTTC. Supplemented by reference TRBV18 and TRBJ2-7, the full variable domain reads NAGVMQNPRHLVRRRGQEARLRCSPMKGHSHVYWYRQLPEEGLKFMVYLQKENIIDESGMPKERFSAEFPKEGPSILRIQQVVRGDSAAYFCASSLGQARTYEQYFGPGTRLTVT.

This chain uses TRBV11-2 with TRBJ2-3; 9 bases map to TRBD2. Per the germline V gene, CDR1 is SGHAT and CDR2 is FQNNGV. With V trimmed by 8 bases and J by 4 bases, 4 bases remained unmatched. The CDR3 is made up of 13 amino acids. As DNA, the CDR3 is TGTGCCAGCGGTAGCGGGAGCGCAGATACGCAGTATTTT. Translation gives CASGSGSADTQYF.

The genes are TRBV28 and TRBJ2-7; TRBD2 agrees at 11 bases. J gave up 3 bases and V 5 bases, and 3 bases lay outside the gene matches. The germline CDR1 and CDR2 sequences are MDHEN and SYDVKM. The CDR3 consists of 14 residues. The CDR3 reads CASSPGTSGYEQYF. CDR3 nucleotide sequence: TGTGCCAGCAGTCCGGGGACTAGCGGCTACGAGCAGTACTTC. Together with reference TRBV28 and TRBJ2-7, the CDR3 gives the full variable domain: DVKVTQSSRYLVKRTGEKVFLECVQDMDHENMFWYRQDPGLGLRLIYFSYDVKMKEKGDIPEGYSVSREKKERFSLILESASTNQTSMYLCASSPGTSGYEQYFGPGTRLTVT.

The chain joins TRBV6-5 to TRBJ2-1; D is uncertain. From germline, CDR1 is MNHEY and CDR2 SVGAGI. Trimming shortened V by 0 bases and J by 5 bases, and 8 bases separated the two germline ends. The CDR3 contains 14 residues. The CDR3 loop is CASSYSLSHNEQFF. DNA for the CDR3: TGTGCCAGCAGTTACTCCCTATCTCACAATGAGCAGTTCTTC.

V and J are TRBV28 and TRBJ2-7, with 8 positions matching TRBD1. J gave up 3 bases and V 6 bases, and 13 bases lay outside the gene matches. This CDR3 spans 16 amino acids. Germline V lookup: CDR1 MDHEN, CDR2 SYDVKM. The CDR3 DNA reads TGTGCCAGCAGATCCACGCCTGGACAGGGCGACTACGAGCAGTACTTC. It translates to CASRSTPGQGDYEQYF.